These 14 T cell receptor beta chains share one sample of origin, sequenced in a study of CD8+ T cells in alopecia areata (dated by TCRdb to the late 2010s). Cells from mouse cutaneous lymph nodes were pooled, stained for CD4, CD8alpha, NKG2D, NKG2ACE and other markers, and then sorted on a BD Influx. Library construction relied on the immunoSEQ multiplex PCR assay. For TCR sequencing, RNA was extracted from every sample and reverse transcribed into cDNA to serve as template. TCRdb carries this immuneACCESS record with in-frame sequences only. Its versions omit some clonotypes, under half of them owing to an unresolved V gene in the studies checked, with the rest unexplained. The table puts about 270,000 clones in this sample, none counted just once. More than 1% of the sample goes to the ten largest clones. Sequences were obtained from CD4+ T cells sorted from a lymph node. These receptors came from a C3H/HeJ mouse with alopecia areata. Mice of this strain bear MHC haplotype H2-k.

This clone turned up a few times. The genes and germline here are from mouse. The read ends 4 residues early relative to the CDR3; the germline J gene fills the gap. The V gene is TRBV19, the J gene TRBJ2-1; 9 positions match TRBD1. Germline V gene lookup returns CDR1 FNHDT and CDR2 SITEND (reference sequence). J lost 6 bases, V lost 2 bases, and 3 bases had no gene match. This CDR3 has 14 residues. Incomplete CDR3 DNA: TGTGCCAGCAGTATCCCGGACAGGGGTGCT. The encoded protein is CASSIPDRGA. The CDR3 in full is CASSIPDRGAEQFF.

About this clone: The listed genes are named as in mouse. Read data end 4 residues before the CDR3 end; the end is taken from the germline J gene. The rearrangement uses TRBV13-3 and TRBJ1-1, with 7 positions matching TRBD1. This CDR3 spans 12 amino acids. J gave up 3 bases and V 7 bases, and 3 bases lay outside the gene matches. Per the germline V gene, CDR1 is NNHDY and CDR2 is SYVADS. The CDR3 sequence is CASAGGYTEVFF. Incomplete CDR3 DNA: TGTGCCAGCGCAGGGGGGTACACA.

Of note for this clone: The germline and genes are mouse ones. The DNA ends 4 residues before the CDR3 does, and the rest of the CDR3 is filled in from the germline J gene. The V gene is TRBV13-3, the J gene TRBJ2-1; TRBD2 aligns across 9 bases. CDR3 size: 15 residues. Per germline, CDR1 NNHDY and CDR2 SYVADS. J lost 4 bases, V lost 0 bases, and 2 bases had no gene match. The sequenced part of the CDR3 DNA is TGTGCCAGCAGTGATGCTGGGGGGGAGTATGCT. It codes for CASSDAGGEYA. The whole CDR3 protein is CASSDAGGEYAEQFF.

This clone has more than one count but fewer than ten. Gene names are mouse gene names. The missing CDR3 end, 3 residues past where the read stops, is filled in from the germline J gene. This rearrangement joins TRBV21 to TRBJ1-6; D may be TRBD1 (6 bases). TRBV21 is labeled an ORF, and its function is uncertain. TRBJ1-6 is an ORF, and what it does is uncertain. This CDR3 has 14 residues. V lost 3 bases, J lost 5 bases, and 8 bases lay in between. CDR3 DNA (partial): TGTGCTAGCAGTCAGAGGGACAATAATTCGCCC. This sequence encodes CASSQRDNNSP. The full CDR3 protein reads CASSQRDNNSPLYF.

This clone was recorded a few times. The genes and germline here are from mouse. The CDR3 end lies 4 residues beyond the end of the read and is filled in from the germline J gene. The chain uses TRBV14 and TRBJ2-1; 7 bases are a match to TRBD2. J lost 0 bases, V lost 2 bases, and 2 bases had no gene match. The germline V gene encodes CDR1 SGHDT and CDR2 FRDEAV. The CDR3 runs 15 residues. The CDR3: CASSLGGYNYAEQFF. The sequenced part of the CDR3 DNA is TGTGCCAGCAGTTTGGGGGGGTATAACTATGCT.

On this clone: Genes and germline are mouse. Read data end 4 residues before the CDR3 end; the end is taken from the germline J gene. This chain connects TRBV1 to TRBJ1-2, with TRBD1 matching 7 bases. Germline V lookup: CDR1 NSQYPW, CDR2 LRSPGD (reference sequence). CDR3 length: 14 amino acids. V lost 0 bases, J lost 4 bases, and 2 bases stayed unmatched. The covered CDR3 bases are TGCACCTGCAGTGCAGAAGGGACAGCCTCC. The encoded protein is CTCSAEGTAS. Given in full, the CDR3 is CTCSAEGTASDYTF.

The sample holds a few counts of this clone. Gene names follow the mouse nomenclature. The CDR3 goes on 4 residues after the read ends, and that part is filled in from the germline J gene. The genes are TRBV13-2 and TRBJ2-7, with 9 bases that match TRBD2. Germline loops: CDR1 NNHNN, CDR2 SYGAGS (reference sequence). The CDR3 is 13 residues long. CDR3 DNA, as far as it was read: TGTGCCAGCGGCGCTGGGGGGGGTTAT. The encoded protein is CASGAGGGY. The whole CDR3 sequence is CASGAGGGYEQYF.

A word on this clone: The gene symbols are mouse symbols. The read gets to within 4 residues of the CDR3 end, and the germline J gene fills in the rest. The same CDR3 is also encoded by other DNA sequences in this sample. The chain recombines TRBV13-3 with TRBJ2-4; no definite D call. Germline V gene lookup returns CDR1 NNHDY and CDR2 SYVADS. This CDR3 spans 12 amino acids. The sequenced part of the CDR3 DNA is TGTGCCAGCAGTGATCGCAGAAAC. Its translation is CASSDRRN. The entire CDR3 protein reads CASSDRRNTLYF.

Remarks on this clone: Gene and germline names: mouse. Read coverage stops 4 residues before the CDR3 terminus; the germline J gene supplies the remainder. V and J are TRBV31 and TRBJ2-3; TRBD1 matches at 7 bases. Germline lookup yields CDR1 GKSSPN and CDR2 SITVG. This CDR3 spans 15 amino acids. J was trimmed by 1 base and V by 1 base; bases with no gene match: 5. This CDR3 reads CAWSPDRVRAETLYF. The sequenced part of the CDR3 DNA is TGTGCCTGGAGTCCTGACAGGGTCCGTGCAGAA. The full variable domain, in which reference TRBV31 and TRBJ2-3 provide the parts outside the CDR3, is AQTIHQWPVAEIKAVGSPLSLGCTIKGKSSPNLYWYWQATGGTLQQLFYSITVGQVESVVQLNLSASRPKDDQFILSTEKLLLSHSGFYLCAWSPDRVRAETLYFGSGTRLTVL.

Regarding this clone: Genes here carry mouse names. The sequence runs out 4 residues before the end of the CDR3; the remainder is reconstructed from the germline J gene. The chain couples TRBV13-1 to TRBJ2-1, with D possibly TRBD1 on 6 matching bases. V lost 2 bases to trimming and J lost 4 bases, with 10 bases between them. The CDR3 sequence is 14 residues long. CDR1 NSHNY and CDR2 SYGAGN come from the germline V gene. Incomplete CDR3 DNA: TGTGCCAGCAGTGAGAAACAGGGTTATGCT. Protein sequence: CASSEKQGYA. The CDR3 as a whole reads CASSEKQGYAEQFF.

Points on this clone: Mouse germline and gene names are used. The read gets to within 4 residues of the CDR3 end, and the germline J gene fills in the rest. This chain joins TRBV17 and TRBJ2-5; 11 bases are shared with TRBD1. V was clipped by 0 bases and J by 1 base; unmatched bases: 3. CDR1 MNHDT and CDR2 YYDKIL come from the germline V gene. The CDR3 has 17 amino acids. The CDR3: CASSRERTGGYQDTQYF. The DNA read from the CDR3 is TGTGCTAGCAGTAGAGAGAGGACAGGGGGCTACCAAGAC.

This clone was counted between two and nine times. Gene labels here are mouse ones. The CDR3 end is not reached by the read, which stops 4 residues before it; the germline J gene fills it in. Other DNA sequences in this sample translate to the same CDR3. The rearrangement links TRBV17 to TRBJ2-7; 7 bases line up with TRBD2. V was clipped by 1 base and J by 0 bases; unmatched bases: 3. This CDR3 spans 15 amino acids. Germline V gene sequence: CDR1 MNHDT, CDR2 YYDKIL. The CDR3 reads CASSRGWGSSYEQYF. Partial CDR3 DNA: TGTGCTAGCAGTAGAGGCTGGGGGAGCTCCTAT. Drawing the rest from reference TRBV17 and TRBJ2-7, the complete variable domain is DTTVKQNPRYKLARVGKPVNLICSQTMNHDTMYWYQKKPNQAPKLLLFYYDKILNREADTFEKFQSSRPNNSFCSLYIGSAGLEYSAMYLCASSRGWGSSYEQYFGPGTRLTVL.

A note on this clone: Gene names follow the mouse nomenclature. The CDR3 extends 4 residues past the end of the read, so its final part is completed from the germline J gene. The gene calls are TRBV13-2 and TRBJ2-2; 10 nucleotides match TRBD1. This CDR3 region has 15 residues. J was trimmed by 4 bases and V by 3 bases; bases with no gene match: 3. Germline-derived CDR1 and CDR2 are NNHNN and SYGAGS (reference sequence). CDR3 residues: CASGGRDRGTGQLYF. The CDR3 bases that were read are TGTGCCAGCGGTGGCCGGGACAGGGGCACCGGG.

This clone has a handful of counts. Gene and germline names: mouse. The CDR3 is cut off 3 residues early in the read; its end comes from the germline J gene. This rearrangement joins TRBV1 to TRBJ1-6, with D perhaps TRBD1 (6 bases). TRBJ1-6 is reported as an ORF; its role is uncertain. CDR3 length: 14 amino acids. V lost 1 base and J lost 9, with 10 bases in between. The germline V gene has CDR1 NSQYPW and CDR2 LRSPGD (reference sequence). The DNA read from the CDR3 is TGCACCTGCAGTGCAGTGGGGGGGCTTTCGCCC. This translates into CTCSAVGGLSP. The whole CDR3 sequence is CTCSAVGGLSPLYF.